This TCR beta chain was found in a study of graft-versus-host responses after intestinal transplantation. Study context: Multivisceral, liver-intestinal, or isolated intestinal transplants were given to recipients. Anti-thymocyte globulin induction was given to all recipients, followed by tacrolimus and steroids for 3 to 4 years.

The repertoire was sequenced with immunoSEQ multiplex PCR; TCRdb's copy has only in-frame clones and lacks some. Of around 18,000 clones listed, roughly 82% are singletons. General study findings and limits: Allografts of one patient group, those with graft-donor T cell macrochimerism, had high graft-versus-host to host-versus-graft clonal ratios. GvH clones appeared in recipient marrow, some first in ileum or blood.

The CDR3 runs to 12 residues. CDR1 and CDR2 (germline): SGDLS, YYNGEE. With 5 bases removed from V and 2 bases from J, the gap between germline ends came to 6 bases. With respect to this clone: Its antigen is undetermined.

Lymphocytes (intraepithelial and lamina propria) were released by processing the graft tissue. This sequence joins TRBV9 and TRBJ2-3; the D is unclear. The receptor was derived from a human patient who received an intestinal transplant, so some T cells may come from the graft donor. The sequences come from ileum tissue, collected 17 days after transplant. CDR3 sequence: CASSPITDTQYF. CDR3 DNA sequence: TGTGCCAGCAGTCCGATCACAGATACGCAGTATTTT.